A selection of T cell receptor beta chains follows, all from one sample in a study of T cell responses to AZD1222 COVID-19 vaccine. The table came from immunoSEQ multiplex PCR; TCRdb's copy has only in-frame clones and leaves some out. The sample gives roughly 44,000 clones, more than 80% of which show up once; approximately 52% is in the top ten. The sample consisted of peripheral blood, taken on day 0 of AZD1222 vaccination. These receptors all stem from an adult in good health. The CDR3 runs from the conserved cysteine through the conserved F or W. A D gene is named only where the DNA matches it firmly. Clone size is given for some rows only: seen once, a few or many times, or a class if the clone is expanded.

CDR3: CASSIGSGGSTDTQYF; DNA: TGTGCCAGTAGTATCGGTAGCGGGGGGAGCACAGATACGCAGTATTTT; J: TRBJ2-3; V: TRBV19; D: TRBD2; size: once
CDR3: CASSQDQGVKKLFF; DNA: TGTGCCAGCAGCCAAGACCAGGGCGTAAAGAAACTGTTTTTT; J: TRBJ1-4; V: TRBV3-1/TRBV3-2; D: NA; size: few
CDR3: CASSLLGRFTEAFF; DNA: TGTGCCAGCAGTTTATTAGGCAGGTTCACTGAAGCTTTCTTT; J: TRBJ1-1; V: TRBV28; D: NA; size: NA
CDR3: CAISKPTSGGQEGTQYF; DNA: TGTGCCATCAGTAAACCGACTAGCGGGGGCCAGGAAGGGACCCAGTACTTC; J: TRBJ2-5; V: TRBV10-3; D: TRBD2; size: NA
CDR3: CASSPGASGVSSYEQYF; DNA: TGCGCCAGCAGTCCGGGGGCTAGCGGGGTCAGCTCCTACGAGCAGTACTTC; J: TRBJ2-7; V: TRBV4-3; D: TRBD2; size: NA
CDR3: CASSQEAHSGANVLTF; DNA: TGCGCCAGCAGCCAAGAAGCACACTCTGGGGCCAACGTCCTGACTTTC; J: TRBJ2-6; V: TRBV4-3; D: NA; size: medium-sized
CDR3: CASSLLKGSNSPLHF; DNA: TGCGCCAGCAGCCTCCTAAAAGGCTCAAATTCACCCCTCCACTTT; J: TRBJ1-6; V: TRBV4-1; D: NA; size: NA
CDR3: CASSLRRGYTF; DNA: TGTGCCAGCAGTTTAAGGCGTGGCTACACCTTC; J: TRBJ1-2; V: TRBV28; D: NA; size: few
CDR3: CASGWGPAEAFF; DNA: TGTGCCAGTGGTTGGGGCCCAGCTGAAGCTTTCTTT; J: TRBJ1-1; V: TRBV19; D: NA; size: NA
CDR3: CASSIGITNTEAFF; DNA: TGTGCCAGTAGTATCGGCATTACGAACACTGAAGCTTTCTTT; J: TRBJ1-1; V: TRBV19; D: NA; size: NA
CDR3: CASSSQTGTGDEKLFF; DNA: TGCGCCAGCAGCTCTCAAACCGGGACAGGGGATGAAAAACTGTTTTTT; J: TRBJ1-4; V: TRBV5-1; D: TRBD1; size: NA
CDR3: CASSRDRGPNYGYTF; DNA: TGTGCCAGCAGCCGAGACAGGGGCCCTAACTATGGCTACACCTTC; J: TRBJ1-2; V: TRBV11-2; D: TRBD1; size: NA
CDR3: CASSPEVGARRYEQYF; DNA: TGTGCCAGCAGCCCGGAGGTAGGGGCGCGGCGCTACGAGCAGTACTTC; J: TRBJ2-7; V: TRBV5-6; D: NA; size: NA
CDR3: CASSKRQGKEETQYF; DNA: TGTGCCAGCAGCAAGAGACAGGGGAAGGAAGAGACCCAGTACTTC; J: TRBJ2-5; V: TRBV7-9; D: TRBD1; size: once
CDR3: CASSLGASPSYEQYF; DNA: TGTGCCAGCAGCCTCGGCGCGTCCCCATCCTACGAGCAGTACTTC; J: TRBJ2-7; V: TRBV27; D: NA; size: NA
CDR3: CASSRRDRGPGGYTF; DNA: TGTGCCAGCAGCAGACGGGACAGGGGGCCGGGTGGCTACACCTTC; J: TRBJ1-2; V: TRBV7-9; D: TRBD1; size: NA
CDR3: CSVELGQGTYEQYF; DNA: TGCAGCGTTGAACTCGGACAGGGGACCTACGAGCAGTACTTC; J: TRBJ2-7; V: TRBV29-1; D: TRBD1; size: NA
CDR3: CASSIGPTSRGETQYF; DNA: TGTGCCAGTAGTATAGGTCCGACCTCGAGAGGAGAGACCCAGTACTTC; J: TRBJ2-5; V: TRBV19; D: NA; size: NA
CDR3: CASSQDLGTGELFF; DNA: TGTGCCAGCAGCCAAGATCTGGGCACCGGGGAGCTGTTTTTT; J: TRBJ2-2; V: TRBV3-1/TRBV3-2; D: NA; size: NA
CDR3: CASSQDQRGPYGYTF; DNA: TGTGCCAGCAGCCAAGATCAGAGGGGGCCGTATGGCTACACCTTC; J: TRBJ1-2; V: TRBV14; D: TRBD1; size: NA
CDR3: CASSLASGGSYNEQFF; DNA: TGTGCCAGCAGCTTAGCATCGGGGGGGTCCTACAATGAGCAGTTCTTC; J: TRBJ2-1; V: TRBV7-8; D: TRBD2; size: few
CDR3: CAWRVAGGYEQFF; DNA: TGTGCCTGGAGGGTAGCGGGAGGGTATGAGCAGTTCTTC; J: TRBJ2-1; V: TRBV30; D: TRBD2; size: NA
CDR3: CASSRLPGISGNTIYF; DNA: TGCGCCAGCAGCCGCCTACCAGGGATCTCTGGAAACACCATATATTTT; J: TRBJ1-3; V: TRBV4-1; D: NA; size: NA
CDR3: CASSPTSGSGAGELFF; DNA: TGCGCCAGCAGCCCCACTAGCGGGAGTGGCGCCGGGGAGCTGTTTTTT; J: TRBJ2-2; V: TRBV4-1; D: TRBD2; size: NA
CDR3: CASNRDRGDSPLHF; DNA: TGTGCCAGCAACCGGGACAGGGGCGATTCACCCCTCCACTTT; J: TRBJ1-6; V: TRBV6-6; D: TRBD1; size: once
CDR3: CASSRLPGQGHEQYF; DNA: TGTGCCAGCAGCCGCCTGCCGGGACAGGGTCACGAGCAGTACTTC; J: TRBJ2-7; V: TRBV14; D: TRBD1; size: NA
CDR3: CALEREGLNEQFF; DNA: TGTGCATTGGAGAGGGAGGGCCTCAATGAGCAGTTCTTC; J: TRBJ2-1; V: TRBV30; D: TRBD2; size: NA
CDR3: CASLMSGISYEQYF; DNA: TGTGCCAGCCTTATGTCAGGGATATCCTACGAGCAGTACTTC; J: TRBJ2-7; V: TRBV7-8; D: NA; size: NA
CDR3: CASSWVGPEVDIQYF; DNA: TGTGCCAGCAGCTGGGTCGGCCCGGAGGTGGACATTCAGTACTTC; J: TRBJ2-4; V: TRBV5-6; D: NA; size: NA
CDR3: CASSQEHGSYEQYF; DNA: TGCGCCAGCAGCCAAGAACACGGCTCCTACGAGCAGTACTTC; J: TRBJ2-7; V: TRBV4-1; D: NA; size: once
CDR3: CASSQSRSDNQPQHF; DNA: TGTGCCAGCAGCCAATCTCGAAGCGACAATCAGCCCCAGCATTTT; J: TRBJ1-5; V: TRBV16; D: NA; size: NA
CDR3: CASRGNLGFGTEAFF; DNA: TGTGCCAGCCGCGGGAATTTAGGTTTTGGCACTGAAGCTTTCTTT; J: TRBJ1-1; V: TRBV19; D: NA; size: few
CDR3: CAWSAGGGINEQFF; DNA: TGTGCCTGGAGCGCGGGAGGAGGGATCAATGAGCAGTTCTTC; J: TRBJ2-1; V: TRBV30; D: TRBD2; size: NA
CDR3: CSASGWGAVGYTDTQYF; DNA: TGCAGTGCTAGTGGGTGGGGAGCGGTGGGTTACACAGATACGCAGTATTTT; J: TRBJ2-3; V: TRBV20-1; D: NA; size: NA
CDR3: CASSWRDRGGYGYTF; DNA: TGTGCCAGTAGTTGGAGGGACAGGGGGGGTTATGGCTACACCTTC; J: TRBJ1-2; V: TRBV19; D: TRBD1; size: NA
CDR3: CARGASGIIYEQYF; DNA: TGTGCCAGGGGGGCTAGCGGGATTATTTACGAGCAGTACTTC; J: TRBJ2-7; V: TRBV27; D: TRBD2; size: NA
CDR3: CASRPGTGWGNSPLHF; DNA: TGTGCCAGCAGGCCCGGGACAGGGTGGGGTAATTCACCCCTCCACTTT; J: TRBJ1-6; V: TRBV27; D: TRBD1; size: NA
CDR3: CASSDREDYEQYF; DNA: TGTGCCAGCAGCGACAGGGAAGACTACGAGCAGTACTTC; J: TRBJ2-7; V: TRBV9; D: NA; size: NA
CDR3: CASSQDGGYGYTF; DNA: TGCGCCAGCAGCCAGGACGGTGGATATGGCTACACCTTC; J: TRBJ1-2; V: TRBV10-1; D: NA; size: NA
CDR3: CAISARPGPKAHTEAFF; DNA: TGTGCCATCAGTGCCCGACCGGGACCCAAGGCGCACACTGAAGCTTTCTTT; J: TRBJ1-1; V: TRBV10-3; D: NA; size: NA
CDR3: CASSLLGSTDTQYF; DNA: TGTGCCAGCAGTTTATTGGGTAGCACAGATACGCAGTATTTT; J: TRBJ2-3; V: TRBV27; D: NA; size: once
CDR3: CASSHDSGSVYGYTF; DNA: TGTGCCAGCAGCCACGATTCTGGTAGTGTCTATGGCTACACCTTC; J: TRBJ1-2; V: TRBV3-1/TRBV3-2; D: NA; size: NA
CDR3: CASRYGTSGGGTNTGELFF; DNA: TGTGCCAGCCGCTATGGGACTAGCGGGGGGGGAACGAACACCGGGGAGCTGTTTTTT; J: TRBJ2-2; V: TRBV27; D: TRBD2; size: NA